A selection of T cell receptor beta chains follows, all from one sample in a study of shared clonotypes between healthy human individuals. Sequenced by immunoSEQ multiplex PCR; TCRdb stores in-frame clones only, minus some. The sample shows approximately 460,000 clones, approximately 80% of them seen only once. Specimen: PBMCs. Receptor source: a woman in her 40s in good health. Some clones in this sample may be carry-over from other donors' samples. Each CDR3 is given with its conserved first and last residue. Each record gives: D gene, V gene, clone size, J gene, CDR3 DNA, CDR3 protein. A D gene is named only where the DNA matches it firmly. Only some rows state a clone size, as once, few, many or a class for expanded clones.

>TRBD2|TRBV7-2|-|TRBJ2-1
TGTGCCAGCAGCTTAGTGGGTAGCGGGAGCTTAATTGAGCAGTTCTTC
CASSLVGSGSLIEQFF
>-|TRBV7-3|-|TRBJ2-5
TGTGCCAGCAGCTCCCTCGGACAGAAAGAGACCCAGTACTTC
CASSSLGQKETQYF
>-|TRBV30|-|TRBJ2-3
TGTGCCTGGAGTGGAATAGGGACAGATACGCAGTATTTT
CAWSGIGTDTQYF
>-|TRBV30|-|TRBJ1-5
TGTGCCTGGAGTGTAAGTAGGACAGGCAATCAGCCCCAGCATTTT
CAWSVSRTGNQPQHF
>TRBD2|TRBV9|-|TRBJ2-1
TGTGCCAGCAGCGTAGTAGCGGGGAGACCTTGGGATGAGCAGTTCTTC
CASSVVAGRPWDEQFF
>-|TRBV4-1|-|TRBJ2-7
TGCGCCAGCAGCCAAGAGGGGCGTGGACTGGCGGGATCCGAGCAGTACTTC
CASSQEGRGLAGSEQYF
>-|TRBV5-4|-|TRBJ2-3
TGTGCCAGCAGCCTCGAAGTAGTTGCAGATACGCAGTATTTT
CASSLEVVADTQYF
>-|TRBV11-2|-|TRBJ2-7
TGTGCCAGCGCCCCGGGGCAGTACGAGCAGTACTTC
CASAPGQYEQYF
>TRBD1|TRBV5-4|-|TRBJ2-7
TGTGCCAGCAGCACCCGACAGGGTAGCTCCTACGAGCAGTACTTC
CASSTRQGSSYEQYF
>TRBD2|TRBV19|-|TRBJ2-5
TGTGCCAGTAGTTGGCTAGCGGGAAGTGGGACCCAGTACTTC
CASSWLAGSGTQYF
>-|TRBV11-3|few|TRBJ2-2
TGTGCCAGCAGCTTAGATCGGGCAGGCACCGGGGAGCTGTTTTTT
CASSLDRAGTGELFF
>-|TRBV6-1|-|TRBJ1-1
TGTGCCAGCATGAGGGCCTCCACTGAAGCTTTCTTT
CASMRASTEAFF
>-|TRBV6-1|-|TRBJ2-7
TGTGCCAGCAGTGAATTGGGCATTACCCCCTACGAGCAGTACTTC
CASSELGITPYEQYF
>-|TRBV5-5|-|TRBJ2-7
TGTGCCAGCATCCTCTATGGCGCAGGGAACGAGCAGTACTTC
CASILYGAGNEQYF
>TRBD1|TRBV18|-|TRBJ1-5
TGTGCCAGCTCACTTGGACAGGGGGGATCCAATCAGCCCCAGCATTTT
CASSLGQGGSNQPQHF
>-|TRBV28|few|TRBJ2-4
TGTGCCAGCAGTCCACCAGGGGGGGCCAAAAACATTCAGTACTTC
CASSPPGGAKNIQYF
>-|TRBV5-1|few|TRBJ2-5
TGCGCCAGCAGCTTGGGTGACTTCGCCATGGAGACCCAGTACTTC
CASSLGDFAMETQYF
>-|TRBV7-9|-|TRBJ2-7
TGTGCCAGCAGCCCCACCCCTGGGACAACAACCTACGAGCAGTACTTC
CASSPTPGTTTYEQYF
>-|TRBV30|-|TRBJ1-5
TGTGCCTGGAGTTCCGGGACACTGGATCAGCCCCAGCATTTT
CAWSSGTLDQPQHF
>TRBD1|TRBV2|-|TRBJ1-4
TGTGCCAGCACAACGACAGGGGTTGGTGAAAAACTGTTTTTT
CASTTTGVGEKLFF
>-|TRBV11-2|-|TRBJ1-2
TGTGCCAGCAGCTCGCCAGAGACCAACTATGGCTACACCTTC
CASSSPETNYGYTF